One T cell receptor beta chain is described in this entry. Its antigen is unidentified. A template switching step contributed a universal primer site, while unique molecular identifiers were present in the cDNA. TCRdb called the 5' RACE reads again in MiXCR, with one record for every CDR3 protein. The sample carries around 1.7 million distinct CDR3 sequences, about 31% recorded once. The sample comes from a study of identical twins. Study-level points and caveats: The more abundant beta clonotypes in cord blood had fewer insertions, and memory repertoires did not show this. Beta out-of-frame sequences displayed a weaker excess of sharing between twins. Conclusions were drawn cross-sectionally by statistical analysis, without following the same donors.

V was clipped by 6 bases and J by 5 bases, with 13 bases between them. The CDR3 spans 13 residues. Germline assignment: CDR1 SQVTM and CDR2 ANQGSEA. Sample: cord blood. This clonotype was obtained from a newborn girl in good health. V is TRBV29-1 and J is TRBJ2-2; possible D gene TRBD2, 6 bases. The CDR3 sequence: CSVKEGRTGELFF. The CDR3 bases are TGCAGCGTGAAGGAGGGTAGGACCGGGGAGCTGTTTTTT.